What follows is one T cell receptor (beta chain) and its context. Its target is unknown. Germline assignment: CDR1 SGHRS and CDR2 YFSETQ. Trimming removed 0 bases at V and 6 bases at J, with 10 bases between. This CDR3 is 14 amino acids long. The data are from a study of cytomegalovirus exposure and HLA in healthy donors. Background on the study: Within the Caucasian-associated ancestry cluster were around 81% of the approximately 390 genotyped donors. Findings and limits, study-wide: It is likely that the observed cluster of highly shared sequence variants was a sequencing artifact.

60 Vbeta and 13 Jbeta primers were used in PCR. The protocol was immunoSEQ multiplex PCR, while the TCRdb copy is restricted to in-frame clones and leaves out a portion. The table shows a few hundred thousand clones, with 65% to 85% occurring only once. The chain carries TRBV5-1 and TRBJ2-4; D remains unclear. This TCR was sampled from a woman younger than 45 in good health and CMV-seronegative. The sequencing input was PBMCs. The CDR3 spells CASSLGSPGNIQYF. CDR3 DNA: TGCGCCAGCAGCTTGGGCAGCCCAGGAAACATTCAGTACTTC.